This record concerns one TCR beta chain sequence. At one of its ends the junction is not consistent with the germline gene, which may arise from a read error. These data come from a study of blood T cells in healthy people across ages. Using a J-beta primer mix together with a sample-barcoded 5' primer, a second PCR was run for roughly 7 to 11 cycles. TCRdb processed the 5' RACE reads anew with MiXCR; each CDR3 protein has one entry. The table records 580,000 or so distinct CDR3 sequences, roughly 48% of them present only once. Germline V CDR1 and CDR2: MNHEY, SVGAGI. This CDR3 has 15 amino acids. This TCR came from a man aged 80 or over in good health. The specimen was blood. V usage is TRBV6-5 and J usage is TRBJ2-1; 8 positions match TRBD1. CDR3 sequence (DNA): TGTGTCAGCAGACCTGCGGACAGGGTCAGCAACGAGCAGTTCTTC. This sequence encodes CVSRPADRVSNEQFF.